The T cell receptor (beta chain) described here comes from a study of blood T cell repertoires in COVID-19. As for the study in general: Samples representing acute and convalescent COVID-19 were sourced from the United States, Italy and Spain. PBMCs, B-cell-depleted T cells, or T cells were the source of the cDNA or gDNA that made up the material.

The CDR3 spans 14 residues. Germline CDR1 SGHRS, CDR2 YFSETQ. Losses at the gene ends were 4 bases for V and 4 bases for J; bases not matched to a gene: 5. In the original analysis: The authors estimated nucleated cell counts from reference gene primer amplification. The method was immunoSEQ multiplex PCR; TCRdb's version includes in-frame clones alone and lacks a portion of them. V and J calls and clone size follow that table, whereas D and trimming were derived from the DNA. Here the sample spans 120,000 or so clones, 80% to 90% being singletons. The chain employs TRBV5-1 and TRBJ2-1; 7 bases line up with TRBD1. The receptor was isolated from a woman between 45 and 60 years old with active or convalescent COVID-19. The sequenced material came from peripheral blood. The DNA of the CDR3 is TGCGCCAGCAGCGGTGAGGGACAGTACAATGAGCAGTTCTTC. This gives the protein CASSGEGQYNEQFF.